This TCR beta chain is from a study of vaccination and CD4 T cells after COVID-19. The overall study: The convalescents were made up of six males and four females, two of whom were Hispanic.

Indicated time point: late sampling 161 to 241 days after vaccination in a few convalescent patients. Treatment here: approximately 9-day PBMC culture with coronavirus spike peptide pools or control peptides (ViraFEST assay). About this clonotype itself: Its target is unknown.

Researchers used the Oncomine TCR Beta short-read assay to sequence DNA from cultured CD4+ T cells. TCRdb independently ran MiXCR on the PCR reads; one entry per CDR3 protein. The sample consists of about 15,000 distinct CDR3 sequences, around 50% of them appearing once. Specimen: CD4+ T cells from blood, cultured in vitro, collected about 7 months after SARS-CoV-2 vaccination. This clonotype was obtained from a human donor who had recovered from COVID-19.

The CDR3 region is CASTLDRWNTEAFF. The CDR3 DNA follows: TGTGCCAGCACCCTAGACAGGTGGAACACTGAAGCTTTCTTT. V usage is TRBV6-2 or TRBV6-3 and J usage is TRBJ1-1; D may be TRBD1 (6 bases). The CDR3 length is 14 residues. CDR1 is MNHEY and CDR2 is SVGEGT in the germline V gene. V lost 7 bases, J lost 1 base, and 13 bases lay in between.